These 9 T cell receptor beta chains were sequenced from one sample in a study of blood T cell repertoires in COVID-19. Here immunoSEQ multiplex PCR was the method, and the copy in TCRdb shows in-frame clones only, minus some. The sample includes roughly 160,000 clones, more than 85% seen only once; the top ten take 2.5% to 3%. The sample consisted of peripheral blood. These receptor sequences come from a woman of 80 years or more with COVID-19, enrolled during active disease.

This clone was observed a single time. The chain has TRBV6-2 or TRBV6-3 and TRBJ2-2; no definite D call. The germline V gene has CDR1 MNHEY and CDR2 SVGEGT. This CDR3 contains 13 residues. The V gene lost 6 bases and the J gene lost 6 bases, with 11 bases spanning the gap. Written as DNA, the CDR3 is TGTGCCAGCAGCTCCTTAGCCCCCGGGGAGCTGTTTTTT. It is translated as CASSSLAPGELFF.

The chain recombines TRBV5-6 with TRBJ2-7; D not resolved. V dropped 0 bases and J dropped 3 bases, with 7 bases sitting between them. The CDR3 is 13 amino acids. Per the germline V gene, CDR1 is SGHDT and CDR2 is YYEEEE. CDR3 coding DNA: TGTGCCAGCAGCTTGGGACACAACTACGAGCAGTACTTC. Translated, it gives CASSLGHNYEQYF.

This chain uses TRBV24-1 with TRBJ2-1, with 9 bases aligning to TRBD2. V was pared by 9 bases and J by 8 bases, with 10 bases of the junction left unmatched. The length of the CDR3 is 14 residues. Per germline, CDR1 KGHDR and CDR2 SFDVKD. Here the CDR3 DNA reads TGTGCCACCCGTAGGGCGGGAGGGTCCGATGAGCAGTTCTTC. It encodes CATRRAGGSDEQFF.

The chain employs TRBV29-1 and TRBJ2-1; D perhaps matches TRBD2 (5 bases). CDR1 is SQVTM and CDR2 is ANQGSEA in the germline V gene. The CDR3 extends over 14 amino acids. Trimming left V 4 bases short and J 7 bases short, with 17 bases between. CDR3 DNA sequence: TGCAGCGTTGCATTAGCGCTTGTGACAAATGAGCAGTTCTTC. Amino acid sequence: CSVALALVTNEQFF.

J is TRBJ2-7 and V is TRBV7-2; TRBD1 is a possible D gene (6 bases). Looked up from germline, CDR1 is SGHTA and CDR2 is FQGNSA. V dropped 5 bases and J dropped 5 bases, with 13 bases sitting between them. CDR3 length: 13 amino acids. This CDR3 reads CASSVDSGDEQYF. Here the CDR3 DNA reads TGTGCCAGCAGCGTTGACTCAGGGGACGAGCAGTACTTC.

The chain uses TRBV28 and TRBJ1-1, with D perhaps matching TRBD1 (6 bases). Germline V gene lookup returns CDR1 MDHEN and CDR2 SYDVKM. V shed 6 bases and J shed 2 bases, with 13 bases lying between them. The CDR3 is 14 amino acids. As DNA, the CDR3 is TGTGCCAGCAGAAGGCGGACAGTCAACACTGAAGCTTTCTTT. It encodes CASRRRTVNTEAFF.

The rearrangement joins TRBV18 to TRBJ2-5; 7 bases are a match to TRBD1. Trimming at V came to 6 bases and at J to 2 bases, leaving 3 bases not matched to a gene. Per germline, CDR1 KGHSH and CDR2 LQKENI. This CDR3 contains 13 residues. CDR3 nucleotides: TGTGCCAGCTCCGGGACAGCTCAAGAGACCCAGTACTTC. Translated: CASSGTAQETQYF.

J is TRBJ2-3 and V is TRBV7-9, with TRBD1 as a possible D gene (5 bases). This CDR3 comprises 15 residues. Deletions cut 3 bases from V and 0 bases from J, with 10 bases between. In germline, CDR1 is SEHNR, CDR2 FQNEAQ (reference sequence). CDR3 sequence: CASSLQGLSTDTQYF. DNA for the CDR3: TGTGCCAGCAGCTTGCAGGGCCTTAGCACAGATACGCAGTATTTT.

The V gene is TRBV6-2 or TRBV6-3, the J gene TRBJ2-1; D is undetermined. CDR1 and CDR2 from the germline V gene are MNHEY and SVGEGT. The CDR3 contains 15 residues. V lost 2 bases, J lost 1 base, and 9 bases lay in between. The CDR3 region is CASSYTPVSYNEQFF. The CDR3 coding sequence is TGTGCCAGCAGTTACACCCCGGTATCCTACAATGAGCAGTTCTTC.